The 30 T cell receptor beta chains listed next were all sequenced from one sample in a study of T cells after yellow fever vaccination. Via MiXCR, TCRdb re-called the 5' RACE reads, giving one row per CDR3 protein. Here the sample spans over 250,000 distinct CDR3 sequences, roughly 5% being singletons. The source material was CD4+ T cells sorted from PBMCs, sampled on the day of the yellow fever booster vaccination. The receptors come from a man aged 18 to 29 who received the YFV17D yellow fever vaccine.

In this sample, this clonotype turned up many times. The chain uses TRBV29-1 and TRBJ2-4; D ambiguous. CDR3 size: 15 residues. Germline V lookup: CDR1 SQVTM, CDR2 ANQGSEA. The V end was cut by 7 bases, the J end by 0 bases, with 16 bases between. Here the CDR3 reads CSALTPTLAKNIQYF. The CDR3 nucleotides are TGCAGCGCCCTGACACCAACTCTAGCCAAAAACATTCAGTACTTC.

The chain employs TRBV14 and TRBJ1-1; D may be TRBD1 (5 bases). The V gene's germline CDR1 is SGHDN and CDR2 FVKESK. The CDR3 length is 13 residues. V was clipped by 2 bases and J by 5 bases, with 9 bases between them. CDR3 loop: CASSQFGTTEAFF. In DNA, the CDR3 is TGTGCCAGCAGCCAATTCGGGACGACTGAAGCTTTCTTT.

This sequence joins TRBV24-1 and TRBJ1-2; tentative D call: TRBD1 (6 bases). Germline V CDR1 and CDR2: KGHDR, SFDVKD. V dropped 2 bases and J dropped 8 bases, with 20 bases sitting between them. This CDR3 spans 16 amino acids. CDR3 nucleotide sequence: TGTGCCACCAGTGATTCGCTCGGGACACCCCTAAGGGGCTACACCTTC. This encodes CATSDSLGTPLRGYTF.

There are many counts of this clonotype. This chain connects TRBV6-6 to TRBJ2-5, with D unresolved. Looked up from germline, CDR1 is MNHNY and CDR2 is SVGAGI (reference sequence). The germline V and J ends were trimmed by 0 bases and 5 bases, with 4 bases remaining between them. The CDR3 is made up of 12 amino acids. Here the CDR3 DNA reads TGTGCCAGCAGTTACTCCGCGGAGACCCAGTACTTC. Its translation is CASSYSAETQYF.

This clonotype occurred many times. The V and J genes are TRBV5-5 and TRBJ2-3; weak D call: TRBD2 (6 bases). Trimming took off 4 bases at V and 5 bases at J, with 14 bases between the two ends. The CDR3 covers 14 residues. Per the germline V gene, CDR1 is SGHKS and CDR2 is YYEKEE (reference sequence). The CDR3 DNA reads TGTGCCAGCAGCCTCCTACCCGGGGGAGATACGCAGTATTTT. The encoded protein is CASSLLPGGDTQYF.

CDR3 bases: TGCAGCGTCGGGATCGAGCTAGATACGCAGTATTTT. Translation: CSVGIELDTQYF. The V gene is TRBV29-1, the J gene TRBJ2-3; perhaps TRBD2 as D (5 bases). CDR3 size: 12 residues. Trimming cost V 6 bases and J 5 bases, with 12 bases left between them. Per germline, CDR1 SQVTM and CDR2 ANQGSEA.

The J gene is TRBJ1-1, the V gene TRBV6-1; TRBD1 might be the D (5 bases). CDR1 and CDR2 (germline): MNHNS, SASEGT. Trimming shortened V by 3 bases and J by 4 bases, and 9 bases separated the two germline ends. The CDR3 extends over 13 amino acids. The CDR3 nucleotides read TGTGCCAGCAGTGACCGGGGGGTCACTGAAGCTTTCTTT. Its translation: CASSDRGVTEAFF.

The table lists this clonotype with a few counts. The chain employs TRBV6-2 or TRBV6-3 and TRBJ2-5, with D perhaps matching TRBD1 (6 bases). CDR3 length: 14 residues. Per the germline V gene, CDR1 is MNHEY and CDR2 is SVGEGT. The V end was cut by 7 bases, the J end by 4 bases, with 16 bases between. The chain's CDR3 is CASTWRTVIETQYF. CDR3 coding DNA: TGTGCCAGCACCTGGCGGACAGTAATAGAGACCCAGTACTTC.

In this sample, this clonotype turned up a few times. The rearrangement links TRBV27 to TRBJ1-2; TRBD1 agrees at 7 bases. There are 14 residues in the CDR3. Germline values: CDR1 MNHEY, CDR2 SMNVEV (reference sequence). V shed 6 bases and J 8 bases; nucleotides not matched to a gene: 12. This CDR3 reads CASSSTTGSDGYTF. The CDR3 DNA reads TGTGCCAGCAGCTCAACGACAGGGTCAGACGGCTACACCTTC.

This clonotype occurred many times. The genes are TRBV19 and TRBJ1-2; D uncertain. Germline values: CDR1 LNHDA, CDR2 SQIVND (reference sequence). The length of the CDR3 is 14 residues. The V end was cut by 2 bases, the J end by 7 bases, with 14 bases between. The CDR3 DNA sequence: TGTGCCAGTAGTATAAGGACTCTAAGTCGTGGCTACACCTTC. Protein product: CASSIRTLSRGYTF.

This clonotype was counted a few times. The chain employs TRBV20-1 and TRBJ2-5; either TRBD1 or TRBD2 may supply D (6 bases each). The CDR3 totals 16 residues. Germline assignment: CDR1 DFQATT and CDR2 SNEGSKA (reference sequence). The V end lost 6 bases, the J end lost 2 bases, and 22 bases lay between the germline ends. CDR3: CSAPPAGGAGQETQYF. CDR3 DNA: TGCAGTGCCCCCCCGGCCGGGGGCGCGGGGCAAGAGACCCAGTACTTC.

This clonotype was picked up a small number of times. The rearrangement links TRBV7-2 to TRBJ2-5; 8 bases are a match to TRBD1. The CDR3 is 15 amino acids. Germline V gene sequence: CDR1 SGHTA, CDR2 FQGNSA. With V trimmed by 4 bases and J by 3 bases, 7 bases remained unmatched. The CDR3: CASSSGTGAKETQYF. In nucleotides, the CDR3 is TGTGCCAGCAGCTCGGGGACAGGCGCAAAAGAGACCCAGTACTTC.

CDR3 residues: CASSAQPGQGEAFF. The CDR3 coding sequence is TGTGCCAGCAGCGCACAACCGGGACAGGGGGAAGCTTTCTTT. This chain uses TRBV7-3 with TRBJ1-1, with 10 bases lining up with TRBD1. V shed 5 bases, J shed 8 bases, and the junction held 8 bases outside the gene matches. The CDR3 is made up of 14 amino acids. Germline-derived CDR1 and CDR2 are SGHTA and FQGTGA.

The V gene is TRBV5-1, the J gene TRBJ2-2; D not certain. Trimming removed 4 bases from V and 10 bases from J, with 11 bases in between. Germline loops: CDR1 SGHRS, CDR2 YFSETQ. The CDR3 is 12 amino acids. CDR3 amino acids: CASSQPEVELFF. DNA of the CDR3: TGCGCCAGCAGCCAACCTGAGGTGGAGCTGTTTTTT.

This clonotype was detected ten times or more. The V and J genes are TRBV25-1 and TRBJ2-3; the D gene is possibly TRBD2 (5 bases). With 5 bases removed from V and 5 bases from J, the gap between germline ends came to 8 bases. CDR1 MGHDK and CDR2 SYGVNS come from the germline V gene. This CDR3 has 12 amino acids. The CDR3: CASSTEGDTQYF. CDR3 bases: TGTGCCAGCAGTACAGAGGGAGATACGCAGTATTTT.

This clonotype showed up just a few times. The J gene is TRBJ2-3, the V gene TRBV5-1; no reliable D call. V lost 4 bases and J lost 4, with 10 bases in between. Per germline, CDR1 SGHRS and CDR2 YFSETQ. This CDR3 has 13 amino acids. CDR3 residues: CASSPPASDTQYF. CDR3 DNA: TGCGCCAGCAGCCCACCGGCCTCAGATACGCAGTATTTT.

This clonotype was seen many times. The chain combines TRBV12-3 or TRBV12-4 with TRBJ2-2; TRBD2 agrees at 8 bases. V trimming: 2 bases; J trimming: 0 bases; junction bases outside the gene matches: 17. The CDR3 is 21 residues long. The DNA for the CDR3 is TGTGCCAGCAGTTTAAGACCGAGACTAGCGACCTTACTTCCGAACACCGGGGAGCTGTTTTTT. This gives the protein CASSLRPRLATLLPNTGELFF.

The J gene is TRBJ2-1, the V gene TRBV19, with 8 positions matching TRBD2. Germline CDR1 and CDR2: LNHDA and SQIVND (reference sequence). This CDR3 is 16 amino acids long. The V gene end was trimmed by 3 bases and the J gene end by 8 bases; junction bases not matched to a gene: 12. DNA of the CDR3: TGTGCCAGTAGTATGACGGGGGGGCTTATTAGATATGAGCAGTTCTTC. It is translated as CASSMTGGLIRYEQFF.

This clonotype was found many times. This chain joins TRBV24-1 and TRBJ2-3; 10 bases agree with TRBD2. J lost 1 base, V lost 2 bases, and 5 bases had no gene match. This CDR3 spans 17 amino acids. Germline CDR1 and CDR2: KGHDR and SFDVKD. This CDR3 is CATSDSSAGGRTDTQYF. CDR3 DNA sequence: TGTGCCACCAGTGATTCTTCAGCGGGGGGGCGCACAGATACGCAGTATTTT.

This chain connects TRBV7-8 to TRBJ2-3; TRBD2 is a possible D gene (5 bases). V was trimmed by 2 bases and J by 1 base, leaving 10 bases between them. Germline CDR1 reads SGHVS; CDR2 reads FQNEAQ. The CDR3 loop spans 15 amino acids. The CDR3 DNA is TGTGCCAGCAGCTTAACGGGGTCCGGCACAGATACGCAGTATTTT. Amino acids: CASSLTGSGTDTQYF.

This clonotype was seen only once. J is TRBJ1-2 and V is TRBV4-3, with TRBD1 matching over 7 bases. The CDR3 contains 14 residues. Germline values: CDR1 LGHNA, CDR2 YSLEER. J lost 5 bases, V lost 0 bases, and 3 bases had no gene match. CDR3 loop: CASSQEGTAYGYTF. The CDR3 bases are TGCGCCAGCAGCCAAGAAGGGACAGCTTATGGCTACACCTTC.

The chain has TRBV28 and TRBJ2-1, with D perhaps TRBD2 (6 bases). The CDR3 has 16 residues. Trimming stripped 4 bases from V and 0 bases from J, with 13 bases between. In germline, CDR1 is MDHEN, CDR2 SYDVKM. In nucleotides, the CDR3 is TGTGCCAGCAGTTCTGGCGGGGCTAGCTCCTACAATGAGCAGTTCTTC. Translating it yields CASSSGGASSYNEQFF.

V and J are TRBV6-1 and TRBJ2-2; TRBD1 might be the D (5 bases). Trimming shortened V by 2 bases and J by 4 bases, and 11 bases separated the two germline ends. The length of the CDR3 is 15 residues. Germline assignment: CDR1 MNHNS and CDR2 SASEGT. This CDR3 reads CASSEPGHFTGELFF. The CDR3 nucleotides read TGTGCCAGCAGTGAACCTGGACACTTCACCGGGGAGCTGTTTTTT.

This clonotype was seen at least ten times. This chain uses TRBV29-1 with TRBJ1-1; 8 positions match TRBD1. The germline CDR1 and CDR2 sequences are SQVTM and ANQGSEA. Trimming at V came to 5 bases and at J to 5 bases, leaving 7 bases not matched to a gene. CDR3 length: 13 amino acids. The CDR3 DNA sequence: TGCAGCGTTCGGACAGGGCGTTGGACTGAAGCTTTCTTT. Translated, it gives CSVRTGRWTEAFF.

The gene calls are TRBV4-1 and TRBJ2-3, with a weak D call TRBD2 (5 bases). V was pared by 1 base and J by 6 bases, with 14 bases between. Germline V gene sequence: CDR1 MGHRA, CDR2 YSYEKL. CDR3 length: 15 residues. The CDR3 DNA sequence: TGCGCCAGCAGCCAAGTTCGCGGAGGTGGGGATACGCAGTATTTT. Protein product: CASSQVRGGGDTQYF.

This clonotype was counted at least ten times. This chain links TRBV10-3 with TRBJ1-2; no reliable D call. Germline CDR1 is ENHRY and CDR2 is SYGVKD. The CDR3 consists of 13 residues. Trimming took 1 base from V and 6 from J, leaving 9 bases between them. This CDR3 reads CAISELAENGYTF. CDR3 in DNA: TGTGCCATCAGTGAGTTGGCCGAGAATGGCTACACCTTC.

This clonotype was seen many times. The chain carries TRBV5-5 and TRBJ2-1, with D possibly TRBD2 on 5 matching bases. Germline V CDR1 and CDR2: SGHKS, YYEKEE (reference sequence). CDR3 size: 13 residues. V was cut by 0 bases and J by 13 bases, with 14 bases left in between. As DNA, the CDR3 is TGTGCCAGCAGCTTGGAAGGCCTAGCACCCCAGTTCTTC. It translates to CASSLEGLAPQFF.

This clonotype was seen a few times. This sequence joins TRBV7-9 and TRBJ2-5; D remains unclear. There are 11 residues in the CDR3. V was cut by 5 bases and J by 5 bases, with 6 bases left in between. Per the germline V gene, CDR1 is SEHNR and CDR2 is FQNEAQ (reference sequence). The CDR3 region is CASSTKETQYF. The CDR3 nucleotides read TGTGCCAGCAGCACAAAGGAGACCCAGTACTTC.

The V gene is TRBV4-3, the J gene TRBJ1-2; 7 bases fit TRBD1. The CDR3 has 17 residues. The V segment lost 0 bases and the J segment 3 bases; nucleotides outside the gene matches: 10. Germline CDR1 reads LGHNA; CDR2 reads YSLEER. The CDR3 reads CASSQDWGKGAYYGYTF. CDR3 nucleotides: TGCGCCAGCAGCCAAGATTGGGGGAAGGGGGCCTACTATGGCTACACCTTC.

This clonotype was found a few times. The rearrangement joins TRBV10-3 to TRBJ1-4; D remains ambiguous. The CDR3 has 15 amino acids. Trimming cost V 8 bases and J 2 bases, with 15 bases left between them. Per germline, CDR1 ENHRY and CDR2 SYGVKD. In nucleotides, the CDR3 is TGTGCCATCGGTCGGGGAGCCTCCACTAATGAAAAACTGTTTTTT. It codes for CAIGRGASTNEKLFF.